Given below is one TCR beta chain in context. Clinical histories supplied by participants themselves formed the basis of cohort assignment. J lost 12 bases, V lost 4 bases, and 8 bases had no gene match. CDR3 length: 13 residues. Germline lookup yields CDR1 SGHRS and CDR2 YFSETQ. This entry comes from a study of blood T cell repertoires in COVID-19. Study details: The United States, Italy and Spain supplied acute and convalescent COVID-19 samples. T cells, B-cell-depleted T cells, or PBMCs supplied cDNA or gDNA.

Authors' processing steps: Estimation of nucleated cell counts relied on the amplification of reference gene primers. Generated by immunoSEQ multiplex PCR, the TCRdb table keeps only in-frame clones and is missing some. D and trimming were read from the DNA, whereas the V and J calls and clone size are those reported in that table. The sample has approximately 200,000 clones; approximately 88% are singletons. Sequenced material: PBMCs or T cells enriched from blood (not recorded which). The chain uses TRBV5-1 and TRBJ1-1; 11 bases are shared with TRBD1. The TCR sequence derives from a young woman who had been exposed to COVID-19. Here the CDR3 DNA reads TGCGCCAGCAGCAACCGGGACAGGGGGTGGACTTTCTTT. Translation: CASSNRDRGWTFF.